The 17 T cell receptor beta chains below all came from one sample that was sequenced in a study of T cell responses to AZD1222 COVID-19 vaccine. Using immunoSEQ multiplex PCR, the repertoire was profiled, and TCRdb retains in-frame clones only, with some absent. Among around 160,000 clones, about 91% were seen once, and the ten largest hold over 13%. This sample comprised peripheral blood, obtained on day 0 of AZD1222 vaccination. The source of these receptors is an adult in good health.

The V call is TRBV7-9, the J call TRBJ1-2; 7 bases agree with TRBD1. The CDR3 covers 13 residues. V lost 6 bases to trimming and J lost 3 bases; unmatched junction nucleotides: 4. Germline V gene lookup returns CDR1 SEHNR and CDR2 FQNEAQ (reference sequence). This CDR3 is CASSLQGDYGYTF. The CDR3 DNA is TGTGCCAGCAGTCTCCAGGGGGACTATGGCTACACCTTC.

This clone was recorded only once. The CDR3 here is CASSEGLMMNTEAFF. DNA for the CDR3: TGTGCCAGCAGTGAGGGGTTGATGATGAACACTGAAGCTTTCTTT. V usage is TRBV6-1 and J usage is TRBJ1-1, with no clear D. Per the germline V gene, CDR1 is MNHNS and CDR2 is SASEGT. Trimming took 3 bases from V and 0 from J, leaving 11 bases between them. CDR3 length: 15 amino acids.

The CDR3 region has the DNA TGTGCCAGCAGCGTGGAAGGTATAACGCAAGGCTACACCTTC. Translation gives CASSVEGITQGYTF. This rearrangement joins TRBV9 to TRBJ1-2, with unresolved D. With 2 bases removed from V and 8 bases from J, the gap between germline ends came to 16 bases. This CDR3 spans 14 amino acids. Germline V gene lookup returns CDR1 SGDLS and CDR2 YYNGEE.

The gene calls are TRBV12-3 or TRBV12-4 and TRBJ2-7; tentatively, D is TRBD1 (5 bases). V was cut by 5 bases and J by 10 bases, with 12 bases left in between. CDR3 length equals 11 residues. The CDR3 DNA reads as TGTGCCAGCAGTAACCAGGGTCCTCAGTACTTC. Translation: CASSNQGPQYF.

This chain connects TRBV5-1 to TRBJ2-7; 7 bases agree with TRBD1. The CDR3 spans 15 residues. After removal of 2 bases from V and 6 bases from J, the junction contained 11 bases not matched to a gene. CDR1 and CDR2 from the germline V gene are SGHRS and YFSETQ. As DNA, the CDR3 is TGCGCCAGCAGCTTAAGGCAGGGGGATGACGGCGAGCAGTACTTC. This gives the protein CASSLRQGDDGEQYF.

The J gene is TRBJ2-1, the V gene TRBV27; 9 nucleotides align to TRBD1. The CDR3 has 15 amino acids. Per germline, CDR1 MNHEY and CDR2 SMNVEV (reference sequence). Germline trimming cut 3 bases from V and 6 bases from J; bases unmatched to any gene: 6. CDR3 loop: CASSFTGGAVNEQFF. The DNA of the CDR3 is TGTGCCAGCAGTTTCACAGGGGGCGCGGTCAATGAGCAGTTCTTC.

The genes are TRBV2 and TRBJ2-7, with 9 bases fitting TRBD1. Germline V gene data show CDR1 as SNHLY and CDR2 as FYNNEI. CDR3 size: 14 residues. The ends lost 4 bases at V and 3 bases at J; junction bases unmatched: 4. CDR3 in DNA: TGTGCCAGCAGTGGGGGACAGGGACGCTACGAGCAGTACTTC. It codes for CASSGGQGRYEQYF.

The chain uses TRBV29-1 and TRBJ1-1; TRBD1 matches 9 bases. Trimming took 0 bases from V and 5 from J; bases not matched to a gene: 13. CDR3 length: 17 amino acids. CDR1 and CDR2 from the germline V gene are SQVTM and ANQGSEA. DNA of the CDR3: TGCAGCGTTGAAGATGGGGACAGGGTATTCGTCAGGACTGAAGCTTTCTTT. This sequence encodes CSVEDGDRVFVRTEAFF.

This clone was seen a single time. This chain joins TRBV9 and TRBJ2-1, with a possible D match to TRBD1 (5 bases). V lost 0 bases and J 3 bases, leaving 10 bases between the germline ends. This CDR3 has 15 residues. Germline loops: CDR1 SGDLS, CDR2 YYNGEE. The CDR3 bases are TGTGCCAGCAGCGTAGGGACATCCTTCTACAATGAGCAGTTCTTC. It encodes CASSVGTSFYNEQFF.

This clone appeared once. The chain uses TRBV5-5 and TRBJ1-1; 8 bases fit TRBD1. Germline CDR1 reads SGHKS; CDR2 reads YYEKEE (reference sequence). Trimming cost V 0 bases and J 4 bases; bases outside gene matches: 5. The CDR3 consists of 15 residues. CDR3 protein: CASSLVQGARTEAFF. CDR3 in DNA: TGTGCCAGCAGCTTGGTGCAGGGGGCCCGCACTGAAGCTTTCTTT.

The chain links TRBV6-5 to TRBJ1-2; D perhaps matches TRBD1 (6 bases). The CDR3 length is 15 residues. Germline V lookup: CDR1 MNHEY, CDR2 SVGAGI. V was clipped by 8 bases and J by 7 bases, with 23 bases between them. The CDR3 spells CASLRLGAQSGGYTF. The DNA of the CDR3 is TGTGCCAGCCTGAGATTGGGGGCGCAGTCGGGTGGCTACACCTTC.

On this clone itself: Other DNA sequences from this sample encode an identical CDR3 as well. The V gene is TRBV28, the J gene TRBJ1-2, with TRBD1 matching 7 bases. V shed 5 bases, J shed 2 bases, and the junction held 2 bases outside the gene matches. Germline V CDR1 and CDR2: MDHEN, SYDVKM. The CDR3 has 13 amino acids. The CDR3 region is CASSPQGNYGYTF. The CDR3 bases are TGTGCCAGCAGTCCACAGGGGAACTATGGCTACACCTTC.

The chain has TRBV12-3 or TRBV12-4 and TRBJ1-1; unclear D gene. The CDR3 covers 13 residues. With 1 base removed from V and 7 bases from J, the gap between germline ends came to 10 bases. DNA of the CDR3: TGTGCCAGCAGTTTAGTTAATCGGGGTGAAGCTTTCTTT. Its protein is CASSLVNRGEAFF.

The chain links TRBV3-1 (or the pseudogene TRBV3-2) to TRBJ1-1; possibly TRBD1 for D (5 bases). Germline V gene sequence: CDR1 LGHDT, CDR2 YNNKEL (reference sequence). V was clipped by 1 base and J by 7 bases, with 10 bases between them. The CDR3 extends over 13 amino acids. The DNA for the CDR3 is TGTGCCAGCAGCCAAGGGGACGGGGGTGAAGCTTTCTTT. It yields the protein CASSQGDGGEAFF.

About this clone itself: Other DNA sequences of this sample code for an identical CDR3. This rearrangement joins TRBV27 to TRBJ2-7; 9 nucleotides match TRBD2. The ends lost 3 bases at V and 2 bases at J; junction bases unmatched: 2. The germline gives CDR1 MNHEY, CDR2 SMNVEV (reference sequence). The CDR3 covers 14 residues. The CDR3 region has the DNA TGTGCCAGCAGTTTGGGCGGGGGGGCCTACGAGCAGTACTTC. It codes for CASSLGGGAYEQYF.

The V and J genes are TRBV5-1 and TRBJ2-7; maybe TRBD2 (5 bases). V was cut by 0 bases and J by 5 bases, with 15 bases left in between. The CDR3 length is 15 residues. Germline-derived CDR1 and CDR2 are SGHRS and YFSETQ. The DNA for the CDR3 is TGCGCCAGCAGCTTGGCAGCGGCCAAGAGTAACGAGCAGTACTTC. It yields the protein CASSLAAAKSNEQYF.

The chain uses TRBV28 and TRBJ1-2; D remains unclear. Germline CDR1 and CDR2: MDHEN and SYDVKM. Trimming removed 7 bases at V and 8 bases at J, with 20 bases between. The CDR3 sequence is 14 residues long. The CDR3 sequence is CASNPPGITGGYTF. The DNA of the CDR3 is TGTGCCAGCAACCCACCGGGGATTACTGGCGGCTACACCTTC.